A single sample gave rise to the 3 T cell receptor beta chains below, sequenced in a study of blood T cell repertoires in COVID-19. TCRdb keeps only in-frame clones here, not all; method: immunoSEQ multiplex PCR. The profile shows about 380,000 clones, about 90% of them singletons. The sample taken for sequencing was PBMCs or T cells enriched from blood (not recorded which). Receptors originate from a woman in her 30s who had recovered from COVID-19.

This chain links TRBV7-9 with TRBJ2-5; 13 bases match TRBD2. Per the germline V gene, CDR1 is SEHNR and CDR2 is FQNEAQ (reference sequence). The CDR3 consists of 15 residues. V trimming: 8 bases; J trimming: 5 bases; junction bases outside the gene matches: 8. The CDR3 DNA is TGTGCCAGCGGCAGGACTAGCGGGAGAGGGGAGACCCAGTACTTC. Translated: CASGRTSGRGETQYF.

This clone appeared a few times. The V call is TRBV5-1, the J call TRBJ2-5, with D perhaps TRBD2 (7 bases). Germline V gene data show CDR1 as SGHRS and CDR2 as YFSETQ. This CDR3 is built from 16 residues. Trimming stripped 4 bases from V and 4 bases from J, with 20 bases between. CDR3 sequence reads: CASSPGRGPLGETQYF. The CDR3 DNA reads as TGCGCCAGCAGCCCAGGGCGGGGGCCCCTGGGAGAGACCCAGTACTTC. The full variable domain, its missing parts supplied by reference TRBV5-1 and TRBJ2-5, is KAGVTQTPRYLIKTRGQQVTLSCSPISGHRSVSWYQQTPGQGLQFLFEYFSETQRNKGNFPGRFSGRQFSNSRSEMNVSTLELGDSALYLCASSPGRGPLGETQYFGPGTRLLVL.

Ten or more counts support this clone. The chain uses TRBV7-2 and TRBJ2-3; 7 bases are shared with TRBD2. This CDR3 comprises 13 residues. Trimming took 3 bases from V and 3 from J; bases not matched to a gene: 0. Germline assignment: CDR1 SGHTA and CDR2 FQGNSA. CDR3 coding DNA: TGTGCCAGCAGCTTTAGCGGGACAGATACGCAGTATTTT. As protein: CASSFSGTDTQYF.